What follows is one T cell receptor beta chain and its context. Its cognate antigen is unknown. The sample originates from a study of cytomegalovirus exposure and HLA in healthy donors. Study context: Of a few hundred genotyped donors, roughly 76% grouped in the Caucasian-associated ancestry cluster. General study points: Donors belonging to an Asian-associated ancestry cluster reportedly showed fewer N-insertions in productive TCRs than the approximately 640-donor mean, according to what a later analysis found. Earlier analysis yielded a pattern in which most TCR beta V segments were productive about 90% or about 30% of the time.

Amplification used 60 Vbeta primers and 13 Jbeta primers. Authors' data handling: As a later analysis found, there were 80 million or so unique TCR beta chains, of which some 9.9 million were shared. TCRdb's table, derived via immunoSEQ multiplex PCR, lists solely in-frame clones and lacks some. V, J and clone size are those of that table, while D and trimming were read from the DNA. The sample carries some 150,000 clones, approximately 80% recorded once. CDR1 SGHDT and CDR2 YYEEEE come from the germline V gene. The CDR3 consists of 16 residues. V shed 0 bases, J shed 5 bases, and the junction held 6 bases outside the gene matches.

Material for sequencing was PBMCs. V usage is TRBV5-6 and J usage is TRBJ2-2, with TRBD1 matching over 8 bases. This clonotype originated in a man between 18 and 29 years old in good health and CMV-seropositive. CDR3 region: CASSLVTRGRTGELFF. The CDR3 DNA is TGTGCCAGCAGCTTGGTCACCAGGGGGCGAACCGGGGAGCTGTTTTTT.